Listed below are T cell receptor beta chains from one sample, sequenced in a study of OX40 agonist ivuxolimab in advanced cancers. Profiled with immunoSEQ multiplex PCR; TCRdb holds only in-frame clones, not every one. The sample lists about 78,000 clones, roughly 80% occurring once. Specimen: CD4+ or CD8+ T cells sorted from blood, collected in a trial of the OX40 agonist ivuxolimab. Receptor source: an adult with an advanced solid tumor such as melanoma, head and neck, liver or kidney cancer. The CDR3 runs from the conserved cysteine through the conserved F or W. D genes are given only for firm matches. Size tells how often a clone was seen (once, few, many) or the class of an expanded clone, and some rows leave it out.

V	size	J	length	D	CDR3	DNA
TRBV9	-	TRBJ1-4	13	-	CASSVGRNEKLFF	TGTGCCAGCAGCGTAGGGCGGAATGAAAAACTGTTTTTT
TRBV19	-	TRBJ1-5	16	TRBD1	CASADRPEWGNQPQHF	TGTGCCAGTGCGGACAGGCCCGAATGGGGCAATCAGCCCCAGCATTTT
TRBV11-3	-	TRBJ1-3	13	-	CASSLSSGNTIYF	TGTGCCAGCAGCTTATCCTCTGGAAACACCATATATTTT
TRBV7-9	-	TRBJ2-3	15	-	CASSPGSLSTDTQYF	TGTGCCAGCAGCCCAGGGTCATTGAGCACAGATACGCAGTATTTT
TRBV5-1	-	TRBJ2-1	16	TRBD2	CASSFFGLAGGNEQFF	TGCGCCAGCAGCTTCTTCGGACTAGCGGGAGGGAATGAGCAGTTCTTC
TRBV4-2	-	TRBJ2-3	16	TRBD2	CASSPRAGGRTDTQYF	TGTGCCAGCAGCCCGAGGGCGGGAGGTCGCACAGATACGCAGTATTTT
TRBV7-9	-	TRBJ1-1	17	-	CASSPLPGRRPDTEAFF	TGTGCCAGCAGCCCCTTACCGGGACGAAGACCGGACACTGAAGCTTTCTTT
TRBV7-2	-	TRBJ1-4	15	-	CASSLDPNSGEKLFF	TGTGCCAGCAGCTTAGACCCCAACAGTGGCGAAAAACTGTTTTTT
TRBV4-2	once	TRBJ1-3	12	-	CASSQETNTIYF	TGTGCCAGCAGCCAAGAGACCAACACCATATATTTT
TRBV5-1	-	TRBJ1-1	16	-	CASSRGTATMNTEAFF	TGCGCCAGCAGCAGGGGGACGGCCACAATGAACACTGAAGCTTTCTTT
TRBV18	-	TRBJ1-1	18	-	CASSPEPTLRVMNTEAFF	TGTGCCAGCTCACCCGAGCCCACTTTGCGGGTCATGAACACTGAAGCTTTCTTT
TRBV5-8	few	TRBJ1-2	16	TRBD1	CASSEATRQGSYGYTF	TGTGCCAGCAGCGAAGCAACTCGACAGGGAAGCTATGGCTACACCTTC
TRBV18	-	TRBJ2-1	15	TRBD2	CASSSLAGGGDEQFF	TGTGCCAGCTCATCTCTAGCGGGAGGCGGGGATGAGCAGTTCTTC
TRBV11-3	-	TRBJ2-1	11	-	CASGQYNEQFF	TGTGCCAGCGGACAATACAATGAGCAGTTCTTC
TRBV29-1	-	TRBJ1-6	15	-	CSVEDHRDCNSPLHF	TGCAGCGTTGAAGACCACAGGGACTGTAATTCACCCCTCCACTTT
TRBV2	-	TRBJ1-1	13	-	CASRKDRNTEAFF	TGTGCCAGCAGGAAGGACAGGAACACTGAAGCTTTCTTT
TRBV11-1	-	TRBJ2-7	12	-	CASSWEGLEQYF	TGTGCCAGCAGCTGGGAAGGGTTGGAGCAGTACTTC
TRBV9	-	TRBJ2-1	13	-	CASSPFGVDEQFF	TGTGCCAGCAGCCCCTTTGGGGTAGATGAGCAGTTCTTC
TRBV11-2	-	TRBJ2-4	15	-	CASSLDGSSRYIQYF	TGTGCCAGCAGCTTAGATGGTAGCTCTAGGTACATTCAGTACTTC
TRBV4-1	-	TRBJ2-4	14	-	CASSQEGALNIQYF	TGCGCCAGCAGCCAAGAGGGGGCGCTGAACATTCAGTACTTC
TRBV6-6	-	TRBJ1-1	14	TRBD1	CASSADRANTEAFF	TGTGCCAGCAGTGCGGACAGGGCGAACACTGAAGCTTTCTTT
TRBV28	-	TRBJ2-5	14	-	CASSLLGIQETQYF	TGTGCCAGCAGTTTATTGGGGATCCAAGAGACCCAGTACTTC
TRBV6-6	-	TRBJ2-3	13	-	CASMVGGTDTQYF	TGTGCCAGCATGGTTGGCGGCACAGATACGCAGTATTTT
TRBV19	-	TRBJ1-5	15	TRBD1	CASSFRTGLNQPQHF	TGTGCCAGTAGTTTCCGGACAGGGCTTAATCAGCCCCAGCATTTT
TRBV5-8	-	TRBJ2-3	15	-	CASSFGGQYTDTQYF	TGTGCCAGCAGCTTCGGGGGACAATACACAGATACGCAGTATTTT
TRBV6-6	-	TRBJ2-5	12	-	CASSNTKETQYF	TGTGCCAGCAGTAACACAAAAGAGACCCAGTACTTC